The clone carrying this T cell receptor (beta chain) was counted once. Its antigen is unidentified. Researchers ran the PCR with 60 Vbeta and 13 Jbeta primers. The data were produced by immunoSEQ multiplex PCR, yet TCRdb's version contains in-frame clones alone and is incomplete. The repertoire holds about 130,000 clones, 80% seen once, with 1% in the top ten. This sample is drawn from a study of cytomegalovirus exposure and HLA in healthy donors. The study's findings and limits: Sequencing probably produced one cluster of sequence variants that were highly shared. Later analysis indicated greater clonal expansion among HLA-associated TCR beta chains than among equally common other chains. Later findings reportedly placed an Asian-associated ancestry cluster below the approximately 620-donor mean for N-insertions.

The V gene's germline CDR1 is ENHRY and CDR2 SYGVKD. The CDR3 runs to 16 residues. J was trimmed by 5 bases and V by 7 bases; bases with no gene match: 13. Healthy donors of bone marrow made up the group. Sequenced sample: PBMCs. The source is a man aged 35 to 55 in good health and CMV-seronegative. J is TRBJ2-5 and V is TRBV10-3; 10 nucleotides align to TRBD2. Here the CDR3 reads CAIKTSGESQSETQYF. The DNA for the CDR3 is TGTGCCATCAAAACTAGCGGGGAATCCCAGTCCGAGACCCAGTACTTC.